Sequencing of this TCR beta chain was carried out in a study of cytotoxic CD8 clonotypes in ibrutinib-treated CLL. This CDR3 has 18 amino acids. CDR1 is MDHEN, CDR2 SYDVKM, per germline. Trimming took 7 bases from V and 2 from J, leaving 25 bases between them. Sequenced by immunoSEQ multiplex PCR; TCRdb stores in-frame clones only, minus some. Of roughly 180,000 clones in the sample, approximately 84% were seen once. The chain joins TRBV28 to TRBJ2-3; D may correspond to TRBD1 or TRBD2 (6 bases each). The sequenced sample was PBMCs, obtained after 24 months of ibrutinib treatment. This clonotype was sampled from a human donor with chronic lymphocytic leukemia. The CDR3, as DNA: TGTGCCAGCATGGGGGCTAGCGCCTTGGGGGGAGTCACAGATACGCAGTATTTT. This sequence encodes CASMGASALGGVTDTQYF.